This TCR beta chain was sequenced for a study of T cell responses to AZD1222 COVID-19 vaccine. Study outcomes and limitations: Among those given AZD1222, only five or six were seropositive at baseline. The reported proportion of spike-specific TCRs targeting unmutated variant regions was nearly half. Mostly white British, mostly female donors; authors suggested clonal diversity may be underestimated.

With regard to this clone: Its antigen is as yet unknown.

Data came from immunoSEQ multiplex PCR; TCRdb stores just in-frame clones and leaves some out. The sample lists around 170,000 clones, about nine tenths occurring once. CDR1 and CDR2 (germline): MDHEN, SYDVKM. The CDR3 is 16 amino acids. V lost 4 bases and J 0 bases, leaving 12 bases between the germline ends. The sequence came from an adult in good health. Sequencing used peripheral blood, obtained on day 0 of AZD1222 vaccination. The chain links TRBV28 to TRBJ1-4; TRBD1 is a possible D gene (6 bases). CDR3 coding DNA: TGTGCCAGCAGTTCCCCTGGGGGGCCAACTAATGAAAAACTGTTTTTT. It encodes CASSSPGGPTNEKLFF.